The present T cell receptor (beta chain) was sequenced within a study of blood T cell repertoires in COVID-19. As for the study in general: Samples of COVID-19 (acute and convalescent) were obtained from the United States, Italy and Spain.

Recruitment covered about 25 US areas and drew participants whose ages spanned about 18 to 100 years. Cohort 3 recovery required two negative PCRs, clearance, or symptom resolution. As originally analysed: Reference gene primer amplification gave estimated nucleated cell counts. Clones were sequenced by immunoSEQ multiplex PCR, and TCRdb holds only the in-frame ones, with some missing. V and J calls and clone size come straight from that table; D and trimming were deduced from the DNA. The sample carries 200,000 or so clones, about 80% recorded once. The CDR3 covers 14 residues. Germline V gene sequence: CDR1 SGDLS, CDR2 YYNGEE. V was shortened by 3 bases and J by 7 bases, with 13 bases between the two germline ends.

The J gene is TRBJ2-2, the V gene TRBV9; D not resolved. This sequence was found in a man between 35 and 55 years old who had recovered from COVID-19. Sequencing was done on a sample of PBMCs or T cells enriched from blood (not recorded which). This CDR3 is CASSARRIGGELFF. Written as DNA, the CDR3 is TGTGCCAGCAGCGCCCGGCGGATAGGCGGGGAGCTGTTTTTT.